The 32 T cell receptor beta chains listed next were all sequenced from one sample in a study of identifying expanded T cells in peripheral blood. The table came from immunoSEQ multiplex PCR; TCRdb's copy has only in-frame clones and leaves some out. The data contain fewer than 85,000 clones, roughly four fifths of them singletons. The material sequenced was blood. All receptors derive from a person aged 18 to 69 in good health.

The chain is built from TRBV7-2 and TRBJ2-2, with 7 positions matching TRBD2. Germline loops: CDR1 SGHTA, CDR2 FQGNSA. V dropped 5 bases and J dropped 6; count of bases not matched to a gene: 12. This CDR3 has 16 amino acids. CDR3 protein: CASSPQTSTWAGELFF. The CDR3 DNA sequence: TGTGCCAGCAGCCCCCAGACTAGCACATGGGCCGGGGAGCTGTTTTTT.

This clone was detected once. In nucleotides, the CDR3 is TGTGCCAGCAGTTACGGGGAAGGGACTAGCAGGTATTTT. Amino acids: CASSYGEGTSRYF. The genes are TRBV6-5 and TRBJ2-3; 9 bases agree with TRBD2. This CDR3 region has 13 residues. In germline, CDR1 is MNHEY, CDR2 SVGAGI. Trimming cost V 2 bases and J 14 bases; bases outside gene matches: 8.

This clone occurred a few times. CDR3 bases: TGTGCCAGCAGCCACCCTAGCGGGAGTAGCTACAATGAGCAGTTCTTC. It specifies CASSHPSGSSYNEQFF. The gene calls are TRBV7-9 and TRBJ2-1; 10 positions match TRBD2. The length of the CDR3 is 16 residues. CDR1 is SEHNR and CDR2 is FQNEAQ in the germline V gene (reference sequence). The junction had 7 bases not matched to a gene; V was cut back by 5 bases and J by 3 bases.

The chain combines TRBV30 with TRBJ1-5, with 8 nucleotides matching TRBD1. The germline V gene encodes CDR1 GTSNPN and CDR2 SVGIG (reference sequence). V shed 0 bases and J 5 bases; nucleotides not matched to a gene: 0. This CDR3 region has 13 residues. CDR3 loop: CAWSVDRDQPQHF. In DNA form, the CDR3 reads TGTGCCTGGAGTGTGGACAGGGATCAGCCCCAGCATTTT.

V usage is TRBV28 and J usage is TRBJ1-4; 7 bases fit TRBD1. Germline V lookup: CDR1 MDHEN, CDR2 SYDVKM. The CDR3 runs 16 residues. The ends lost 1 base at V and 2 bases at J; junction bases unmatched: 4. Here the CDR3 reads CASSLSSTGTNEKLFF. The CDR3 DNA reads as TGTGCCAGCAGTTTATCCTCGACAGGGACTAATGAAAAACTGTTTTTT. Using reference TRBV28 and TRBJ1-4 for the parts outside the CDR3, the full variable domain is DVKVTQSSRYLVKRTGEKVFLECVQDMDHENMFWYRQDPGLGLRLIYFSYDVKMKEKGDIPEGYSVSREKKERFSLILESASTNQTSMYLCASSLSSTGTNEKLFFGSGTQLSVL.

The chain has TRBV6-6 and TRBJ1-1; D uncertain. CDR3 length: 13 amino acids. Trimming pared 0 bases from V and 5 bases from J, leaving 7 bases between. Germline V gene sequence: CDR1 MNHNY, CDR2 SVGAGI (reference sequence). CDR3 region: CASSYSEETEAFF. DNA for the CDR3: TGTGCCAGCAGTTACTCGGAGGAAACTGAAGCTTTCTTT.

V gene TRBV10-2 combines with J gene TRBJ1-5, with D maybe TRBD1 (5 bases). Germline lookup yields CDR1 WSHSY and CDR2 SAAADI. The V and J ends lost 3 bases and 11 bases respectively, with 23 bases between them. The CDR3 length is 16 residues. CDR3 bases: TGCGCCAGCAGTGATTCATGGGTCCCTGGGGGTGCGGCCCAGCATTTT. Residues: CASSDSWVPGGAAQHF.

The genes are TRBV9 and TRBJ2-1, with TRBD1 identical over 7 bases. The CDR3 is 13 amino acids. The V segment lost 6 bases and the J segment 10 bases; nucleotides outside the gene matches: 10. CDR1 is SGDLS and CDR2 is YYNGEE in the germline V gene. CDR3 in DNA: TGTGCCAGCACCTTAGGGTTGGGACAGGAGCAGTTCTTC. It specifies CASTLGLGQEQFF.

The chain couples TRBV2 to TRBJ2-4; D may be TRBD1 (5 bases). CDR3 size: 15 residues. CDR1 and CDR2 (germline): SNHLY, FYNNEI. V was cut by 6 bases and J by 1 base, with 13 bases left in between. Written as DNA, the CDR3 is TGTGCCAGCAGCAAAGGGGCGATGGCCAAAAACATTCAGTACTTC. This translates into CASSKGAMAKNIQYF.

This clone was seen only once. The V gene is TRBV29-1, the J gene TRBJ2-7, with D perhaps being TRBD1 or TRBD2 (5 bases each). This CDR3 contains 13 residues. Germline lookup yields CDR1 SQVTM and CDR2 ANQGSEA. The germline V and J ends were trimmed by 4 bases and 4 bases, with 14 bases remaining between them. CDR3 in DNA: TGCAGCGTTGCCAGGGAGTTATCTTACGAGCAGTACTTC. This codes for CSVARELSYEQYF.

In DNA form, the CDR3 reads TGTGCCAGCAGCTTAGTAATGGGAAAGGAGACCCAGTACTTC. Its translation is CASSLVMGKETQYF. This chain connects TRBV7-6 to TRBJ2-5; D is unclear. V was trimmed by 1 base and J by 5 bases, leaving 11 bases between them. Germline V gives CDR1 SGHVS, CDR2 FNYEAQ. The CDR3 has 14 amino acids.

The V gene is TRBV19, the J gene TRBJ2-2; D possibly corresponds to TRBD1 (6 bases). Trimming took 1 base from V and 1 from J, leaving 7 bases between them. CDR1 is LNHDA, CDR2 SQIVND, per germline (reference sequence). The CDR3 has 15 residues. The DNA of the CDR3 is TGTGCCAGTAGTATAGGGGGACAGAACACCGGGGAGCTGTTTTTT. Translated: CASSIGGQNTGELFF.

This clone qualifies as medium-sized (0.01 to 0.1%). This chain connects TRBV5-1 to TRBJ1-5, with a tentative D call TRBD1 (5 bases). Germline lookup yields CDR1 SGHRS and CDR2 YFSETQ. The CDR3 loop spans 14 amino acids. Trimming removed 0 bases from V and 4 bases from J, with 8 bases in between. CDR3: CASSLEGRNQPQHF. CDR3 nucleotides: TGCGCCAGCAGCTTGGAGGGGAGAAATCAGCCCCAGCATTTT.

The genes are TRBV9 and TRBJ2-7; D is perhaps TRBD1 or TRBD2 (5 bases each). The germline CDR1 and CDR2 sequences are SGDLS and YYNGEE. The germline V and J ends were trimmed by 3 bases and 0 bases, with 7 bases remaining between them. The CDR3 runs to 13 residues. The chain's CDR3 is CASSDGTSYEQYF. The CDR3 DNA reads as TGTGCCAGCAGCGACGGGACCTCCTACGAGCAGTACTTC.

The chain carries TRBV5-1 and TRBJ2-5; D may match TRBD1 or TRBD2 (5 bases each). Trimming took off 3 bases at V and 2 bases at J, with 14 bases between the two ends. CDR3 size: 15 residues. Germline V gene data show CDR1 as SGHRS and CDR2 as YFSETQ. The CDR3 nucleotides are TGCGCCAGCAGCTCGGACCCCGGGGCTCAAGAGACCCAGTACTTC. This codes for CASSSDPGAQETQYF.

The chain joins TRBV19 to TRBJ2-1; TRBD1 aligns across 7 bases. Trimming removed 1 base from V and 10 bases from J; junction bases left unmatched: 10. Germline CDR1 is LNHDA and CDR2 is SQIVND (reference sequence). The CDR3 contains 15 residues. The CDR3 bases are TGTGCCAGTAGTATAGTTGGACAGGTGGGGCGAGAGCAGTTCTTC. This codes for CASSIVGQVGREQFF.

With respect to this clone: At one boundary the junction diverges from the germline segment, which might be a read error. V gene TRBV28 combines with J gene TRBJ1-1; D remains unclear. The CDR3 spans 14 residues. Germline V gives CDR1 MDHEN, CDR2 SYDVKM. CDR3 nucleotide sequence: TGTGCCAGCAGTTCCCCCGACACCCGGTCTGAAACTTTCTTT. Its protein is CASSSPDTRSETFF.

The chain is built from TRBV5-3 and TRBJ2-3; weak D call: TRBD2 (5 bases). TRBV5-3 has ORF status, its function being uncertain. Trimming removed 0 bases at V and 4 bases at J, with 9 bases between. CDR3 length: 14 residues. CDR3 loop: CARSLGENPDTQYF. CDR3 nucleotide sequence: TGTGCCAGAAGCTTGGGGGAGAACCCAGATACGCAGTATTTT.

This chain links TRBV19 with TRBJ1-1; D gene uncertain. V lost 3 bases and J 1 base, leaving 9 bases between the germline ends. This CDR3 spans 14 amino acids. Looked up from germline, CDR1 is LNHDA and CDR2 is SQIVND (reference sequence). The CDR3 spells CASSMGARNTEAFF. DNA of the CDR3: TGTGCCAGTAGTATGGGCGCGAGGAACACTGAAGCTTTCTTT. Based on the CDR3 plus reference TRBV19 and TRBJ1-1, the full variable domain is DGGITQSPKYLFRKEGQNVTLSCEQNLNHDAMYWYRQDPGQGLRLIYYSQIVNDFQKGDIAEGYSVSREKKESFPLTVTSAQKNPTAFYLCASSMGARNTEAFFGQGTRLTVV.

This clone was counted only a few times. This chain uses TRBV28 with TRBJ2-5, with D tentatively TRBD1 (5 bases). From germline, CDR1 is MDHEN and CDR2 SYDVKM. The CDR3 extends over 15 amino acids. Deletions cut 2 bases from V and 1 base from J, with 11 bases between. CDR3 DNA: TGTGCCAGCAGTTTAAAGGACAATTTCCAAGAGACCCAGTACTTC. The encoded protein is CASSLKDNFQETQYF.

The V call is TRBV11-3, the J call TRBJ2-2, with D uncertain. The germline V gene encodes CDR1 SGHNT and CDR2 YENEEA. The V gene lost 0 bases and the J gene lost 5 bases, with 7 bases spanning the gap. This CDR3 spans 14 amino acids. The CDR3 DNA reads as TGTGCCAGCAGCTTAGATAGACAAACCGGGGAGCTGTTTTTT. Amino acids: CASSLDRQTGELFF.

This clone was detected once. The CDR3 DNA is TGTGCCAGCAGCTTATTAACGGCAACCTCCCCAGATACGCAGTATTTT. It specifies CASSLLTATSPDTQYF. This sequence joins TRBV7-8 and TRBJ2-3; no clear D. The CDR3 contains 16 residues. Germline V gene data show CDR1 as SGHVS and CDR2 as FQNEAQ. Between the trimmed V and J ends, which lost 2 bases and 4 bases, there was a span of 16 bases.

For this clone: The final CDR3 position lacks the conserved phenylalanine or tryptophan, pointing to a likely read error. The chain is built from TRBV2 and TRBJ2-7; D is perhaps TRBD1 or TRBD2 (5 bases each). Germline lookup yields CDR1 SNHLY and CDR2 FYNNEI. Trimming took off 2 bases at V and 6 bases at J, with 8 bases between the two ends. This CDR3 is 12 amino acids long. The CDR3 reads CASSESGTEQYL. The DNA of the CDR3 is TGTGCCAGCAGTGAATCGGGGACCGAGCAGTACCTC.

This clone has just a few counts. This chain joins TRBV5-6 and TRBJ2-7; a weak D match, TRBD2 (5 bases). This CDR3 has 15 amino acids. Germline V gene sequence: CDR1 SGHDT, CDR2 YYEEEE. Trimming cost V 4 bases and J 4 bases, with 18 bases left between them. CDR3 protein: CASSRLYLGVYEQYF. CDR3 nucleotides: TGTGCCAGCAGCAGGTTATACCTGGGAGTATACGAGCAGTACTTC.

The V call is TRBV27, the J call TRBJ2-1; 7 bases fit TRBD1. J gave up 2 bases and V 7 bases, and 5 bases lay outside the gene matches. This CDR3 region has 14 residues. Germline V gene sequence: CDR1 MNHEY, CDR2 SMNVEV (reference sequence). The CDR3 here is CASKLGTAYNEQFF. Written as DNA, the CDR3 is TGTGCCAGCAAATTAGGGACAGCCTACAATGAGCAGTTCTTC.

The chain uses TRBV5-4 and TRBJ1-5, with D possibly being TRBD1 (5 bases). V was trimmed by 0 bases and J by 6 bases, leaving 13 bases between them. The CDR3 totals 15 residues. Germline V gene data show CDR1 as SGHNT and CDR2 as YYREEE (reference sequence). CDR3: CASSLGGGDGQPQHF. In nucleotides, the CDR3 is TGTGCCAGCAGCTTGGGGGGCGGGGACGGTCAGCCCCAGCATTTT.

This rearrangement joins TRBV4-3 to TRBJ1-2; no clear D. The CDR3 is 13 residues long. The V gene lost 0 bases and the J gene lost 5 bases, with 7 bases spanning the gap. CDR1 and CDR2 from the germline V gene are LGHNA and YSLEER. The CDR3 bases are TGCGCCAGCAGCCAAGATCGGGCTTATGGCTACACCTTC. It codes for CASSQDRAYGYTF.

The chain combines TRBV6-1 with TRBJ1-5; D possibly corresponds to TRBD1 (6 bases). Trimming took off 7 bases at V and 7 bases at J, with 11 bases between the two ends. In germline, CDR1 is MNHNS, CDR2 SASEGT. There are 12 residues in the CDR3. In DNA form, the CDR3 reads TGTGCCAGCAAGAGGGGGGAGCAGCCCCAGCATTTT. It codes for CASKRGEQPQHF.

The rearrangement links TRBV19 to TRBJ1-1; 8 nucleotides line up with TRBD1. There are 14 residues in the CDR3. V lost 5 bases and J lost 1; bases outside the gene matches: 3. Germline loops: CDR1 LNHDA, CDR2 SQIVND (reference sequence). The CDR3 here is CASSSTGGNTEAFF. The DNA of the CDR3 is TGTGCCAGTAGTTCTACAGGGGGGAACACTGAAGCTTTCTTT.

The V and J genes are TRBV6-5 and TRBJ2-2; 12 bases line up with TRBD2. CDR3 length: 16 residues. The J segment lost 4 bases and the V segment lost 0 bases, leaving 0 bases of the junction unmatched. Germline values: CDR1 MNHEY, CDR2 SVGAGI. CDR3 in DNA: TGTGCCAGCAGTTACTCGACTAGCGGGAGCACCGGGGAGCTGTTTTTT. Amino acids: CASSYSTSGSTGELFF.

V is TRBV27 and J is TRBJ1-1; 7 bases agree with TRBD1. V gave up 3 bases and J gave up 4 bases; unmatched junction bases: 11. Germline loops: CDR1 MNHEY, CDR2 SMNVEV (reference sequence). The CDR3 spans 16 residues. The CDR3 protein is CASSFQSQGVRTEAFF. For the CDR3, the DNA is TGTGCCAGCAGTTTTCAATCGCAGGGGGTGCGCACTGAAGCTTTCTTT.

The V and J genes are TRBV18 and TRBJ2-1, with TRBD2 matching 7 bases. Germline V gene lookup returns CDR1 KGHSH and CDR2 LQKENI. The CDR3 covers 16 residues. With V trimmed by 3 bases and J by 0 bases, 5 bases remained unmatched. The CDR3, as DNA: TGTGCCAGCTCACCGGGAGGGCCAAGCTCCTACAATGAGCAGTTCTTC. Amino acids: CASSPGGPSSYNEQFF.